One sample yielded the 5 T cell receptor beta chains listed below, sequenced in a study of molecular identifiers for immune sequencing clone quantification. MiXCR was run by TCRdb on the PCR reads, yielding one entry per CDR3 protein. The sample gives fewer than 30,000 distinct CDR3 sequences, approximately 17% of which show up once; around 1% is in the top ten. The specimen sequenced was naive CD8+ T cells from blood, with Jurkat cell RNA spiked in. Subset: FACS-sorted CD8+CD4-CCR7+CD45RA+ naive T cells. These receptors originate from a human donor in good health. Some libraries in this study had Jurkat cell RNA spiked in.

This clonotype was counted many times. The genes are TRBV7-9 and TRBJ2-7, with 7 bases lining up with TRBD1. Trimming removed 5 bases from V and 6 bases from J; junction bases left unmatched: 10. This CDR3 has 14 residues. Germline V gives CDR1 SEHNR, CDR2 FQNEAQ (reference sequence). The CDR3 DNA sequence: TGTGCCAGCAGCCCAGAAACGACAGGGCGCGAGCAGTACTTC. It is translated as CASSPETTGREQYF.

At least ten counts were recorded for this clonotype. The rearrangement uses TRBV11-2 and TRBJ2-7, with D uncertain. CDR1 is SGHAT, CDR2 FQNNGV, per germline. V gave up 4 bases and J gave up 2 bases, with 9 bases separating them. This CDR3 comprises 13 residues. For the CDR3, the DNA is TGTGCCAGCAGCTCCTTTAACACCTACGAGCAGTACTTC. It codes for CASSSFNTYEQYF. The whole variable domain, remainder taken from reference TRBV11-2 and TRBJ2-7, is EAGVAQSPRYKIIEKRQSVAFWCNPISGHATLYWYQQILGQGPKLLIQFQNNGVVDDSQLPKDRFSAERLKGVDSTLKIQPAKLEDSAVYLCASSSFNTYEQYFGPGTRLTVT.

This clonotype was detected ten times or more. V usage is TRBV7-9 and J usage is TRBJ2-7; the match to TRBD1 covers 7 bases. This CDR3 comprises 13 residues. The germline CDR1 and CDR2 sequences are SEHNR and FQNEAQ (reference sequence). Trimming cost V 5 bases and J 9 bases; bases outside gene matches: 10. The DNA for the CDR3 is TGTGCCAGCAGCGGACAGGACGGGCTGTGGCAGTACTTC. Amino acids: CASSGQDGLWQYF.

Concerning this clonotype itself: This clone may be a read error of a much larger clone one base away. The chain couples TRBV6-5 to TRBJ2-3; 8 nucleotides agree with TRBD2. This CDR3 spans 15 amino acids. Germline CDR1 MNHEY, CDR2 SVGAGI. V shed 11 bases and J 2 bases; nucleotides not matched to a gene: 12. The CDR3 spells CACRLSAGDTDTQYF. The CDR3 DNA follows: TGTGCCTGCCGTTTGTCAGCGGGGGACACAGATACGCAGTATTTT.

This clonotype was recorded at least ten times. The V gene is TRBV7-9, the J gene TRBJ1-5; TRBD1 matches at 8 bases. The germline CDR1 and CDR2 sequences are SEHNR and FQNEAQ (reference sequence). CDR3 length: 15 amino acids. The ends lost 3 bases at V and 7 bases at J; junction bases unmatched: 8. CDR3 sequence reads: CASSLDREVSQPQHF. CDR3 sequence (DNA): TGTGCCAGCAGCTTGGACAGGGAGGTTTCACAGCCCCAGCATTTT.